The rows below give T cell receptor beta chains drawn from one sample of a study of T cell responses to AZD1222 COVID-19 vaccine. The protocol was immunoSEQ multiplex PCR, while the TCRdb copy is restricted to in-frame clones and leaves out a portion. The sample has over 130,000 clones, more than 90% seen once. Specimen: peripheral blood, collected on day 0 of AZD1222 vaccination. Source of these receptors: an adult in good health. CDR3s include the opening cysteine and the closing phenylalanine or tryptophan. Fields, in order: J gene, D gene, V gene, clone size, CDR3 protein. A D gene is named only where the DNA matches it firmly. Some rows have no size entry. The others give once, few or many, or a class for an expanded clone.

TRBJ2-1 . TRBV28 . CASKLGAGSGTYNEQFF
TRBJ1-2 . TRBV6-4 . CASSPAAGGFNYGYTF
TRBJ2-7 TRBD1 TRBV28 . CASTQGQAYEQYF
TRBJ2-5 . TRBV7-9 . CASSLVGGLETQYF
TRBJ2-7 . TRBV2 . CASSGGSWDYEQYF
TRBJ2-1 TRBD2 TRBV7-9 . CASSRLAQDNEQFF
TRBJ1-4 . TRBV27 once CASSLSPGNEKLFF
TRBJ1-1 . TRBV14 once CASSSGVNTEAFF
TRBJ1-5 . TRBV4-2 once CASSQDQGTQPQHF
TRBJ2-3 . TRBV5-4 . CASSLGPTDTQYF
TRBJ2-3 . TRBV28 . CASRPPGLRTDTQYF
TRBJ1-2 . TRBV5-1 . CASSSGSNNYGYTF
TRBJ2-3 . TRBV7-2 . CASSLVGGLSTDTQYF
TRBJ2-2 . TRBV12-3/TRBV12-4 . CASSLGETGELFF
TRBJ2-7 TRBD1 TRBV28 . CASSQPGTGIYEQYF
TRBJ2-7 TRBD2 TRBV11-2 . CASSLGLAGPSEEQYF
TRBJ1-2 . TRBV2 . CASSGDRNYGYTF
TRBJ2-5 . TRBV14 . CASSQDFGGGARETQYF
TRBJ2-7 . TRBV5-1 . CASSLVGTYEQYF
TRBJ1-5 TRBD1 TRBV2 . CASTRDRNQPQHF
TRBJ2-7 . TRBV4-2 . CASSQEVSGYEQYF
TRBJ1-4 TRBD1 TRBV5-4 . CASSLEQGTNEKLFF
TRBJ1-3 . TRBV7-6 . CASSSGQFSGNTIYF
TRBJ2-1 TRBD2 TRBV28 . CASSLWGGRDYNEQFF
TRBJ1-1 . TRBV7-9 . CASSRGQNTEAFF
TRBJ1-4 TRBD1 TRBV7-9 . CASSLPGQGAWDEKLFF
TRBJ2-1 . TRBV18 . CASSRRTGFNEQFF
TRBJ1-4 . TRBV6-2/TRBV6-3 . CASSYYRDENEKLFF
TRBJ1-4 . TRBV5-6 . CASSQLEDEKLFF
TRBJ1-4 . TRBV5-1 . CASSPQGRTNEKLFF
TRBJ2-5 TRBD1 TRBV5-1 . CASSLGQGYLQTQYF
TRBJ2-1 . TRBV19 . CASSIGLAKQPSNEQFF
TRBJ2-7 . TRBV28 . CASSLIPSYEQYF
TRBJ2-7 TRBD2 TRBV11-2 . CASSRTSGIYEQYF
TRBJ2-1 . TRBV12-3/TRBV12-4 . CASSYREENEQFF
TRBJ1-6 TRBD1 TRBV9 . CASSTGTGLNSPLHF
TRBJ1-2 . TRBV28 . CASSPDPGQGYTF
TRBJ1-6 . TRBV2 . CASSENSYNSPLHF
TRBJ1-1 . TRBV6-1 few CASSERTEAFF
TRBJ2-5 TRBD2 TRBV27 once CASSAGGPFRETQYF
TRBJ1-1 . TRBV29-1 once CSVAGLSYTEAFF
TRBJ2-7 TRBD1 TRBV24-1 . CATSDPRRDRLSYEQYF
TRBJ2-5 TRBD2 TRBV19 . CASSIFLAGAAGETQYF
TRBJ1-4 . TRBV5-5 . CASSLGAQLLEKLFF
TRBJ1-2 . TRBV19 . CAVTPTGATNYGYTF
TRBJ1-2 . TRBV5-5 . CASSLTGANYGYTF
TRBJ1-5 . TRBV20-1 . CSASRGSNQPQHF
TRBJ1-6 TRBD1 TRBV6-5 once CASSHRDRNPSPLHF
TRBJ2-6 TRBD1 TRBV28 once CASSATGARGANVLTF
TRBJ2-3 TRBD2 TRBV19 . CASSIVLAGGADTQYF
TRBJ1-1 . TRBV7-9 . CASSLGPTTEAFF
TRBJ1-2 TRBD1 TRBV28 . CATETGNYGYTF
TRBJ2-1 TRBD2 TRBV19 . CASPRLAEHYNEQFF
TRBJ2-7 TRBD1 TRBV7-2 . CASSPQGVQLYEQYF
TRBJ2-7 TRBD2 TRBV19 few CASSIGGPSGSMPDEQYF
TRBJ1-2 . TRBV27 . CASSSWGAGYTF
TRBJ1-3 . TRBV4-1 . CASSPQGRWVNSGNTIYF
TRBJ1-3 . TRBV5-8 . CASSFGFRKNTIYF
TRBJ2-1 TRBD1 TRBV19 . CASSIVGDRVYNEQFF